One and the same sample provided the 10 T cell receptor beta chains below, sequenced in a study of shared clonotypes between healthy human individuals (dated by TCRdb to the early 2020s). Receptor amplification or capture employed the immunoSEQ multiplex PCR assay. TCRdb re-hosts the immuneACCESS table, in-frame sequences only. Its copies lack some clones; in the studies checked, an unresolved V gene accounts for under half of them, and the cause for the rest is not known. The sample profile shows millions of clones; just over 90% of them were found once. Over 1.5% of the sample is taken by the ten largest. CD8 naive samples consisted of CD45RO-negative cells that were positively selected for CCR7, yielding a CD45RA+CCR7+ population without TemRA cells. Sequencing was performed on naive CD8+ T cells from PBMCs. This sample's cell subset or site label indicates: CD45RA+CCR7+. Receptors originate from a man between 18 and 35 years old in good health. Some clones in this sample may be carry-over from other donors' samples.

The rearrangement links TRBV19 to TRBJ2-1; TRBD1 matches 8 bases. Germline loops: CDR1 LNHDA, CDR2 SQIVND (reference sequence). This CDR3 is 13 amino acids long. With 7 bases clipped from V and 6 bases from J, the junction kept 5 bases outside the gene matches. The CDR3 region has the DNA TGTGCCAGTATGTACAGGGGGAGCAATGAGCAGTTCTTC. It encodes CASMYRGSNEQFF.

The CDR3 DNA is TGTGCCAGCAGCTCACTGGACAGCGACAGCTACGAGCAGTACTTC. Its translation is CASSSLDSDSYEQYF. J is TRBJ2-7 and V is TRBV7-9; a possible D gene is TRBD1 (6 bases). Between the trimmed V and J ends, which lost 4 bases and 3 bases, there was a span of 16 bases. Germline CDR1 reads SEHNR; CDR2 reads FQNEAQ (reference sequence). CDR3 length: 15 residues.

The chain combines TRBV19 with TRBJ2-7, with TRBD1 identical over 11 bases. This CDR3 contains 18 residues. Germline CDR1 LNHDA, CDR2 SQIVND (reference sequence). Trimming removed 0 bases from V and 4 bases from J; junction bases left unmatched: 11. CDR3 in amino acids: CASSIDGRTGQGAYEQYF. CDR3 nucleotides: TGTGCCAGTAGTATAGACGGACGTACAGGACAGGGGGCTTACGAGCAGTACTTC.

V and J are TRBV7-9 and TRBJ2-7; tentative D call: TRBD1 (5 bases). The V and J ends lost 5 bases and 0 bases respectively, with 17 bases between them. CDR1 and CDR2 (germline): SEHNR, FQNEAQ (reference sequence). The CDR3 totals 16 residues. The CDR3 is CASSGYRMNASYEQYF. As DNA, the CDR3 is TGTGCCAGCAGCGGCTACAGGATGAATGCCTCCTACGAGCAGTACTTC.

Remarks on this clone: The sample holds other DNA sequences that translate to the same CDR3. This sequence joins TRBV5-1 and TRBJ2-7, with D possibly matching TRBD2 (5 bases). The germline gives CDR1 SGHRS, CDR2 YFSETQ. V gave up 0 bases and J gave up 2 bases, with 12 bases separating them. The CDR3 is made up of 15 amino acids. The CDR3 nucleotides read TGCGCCAGCAGCTTGGCCGAGGGTAGCGCCTACGAGCAGTACTTC. Translated, it gives CASSLAEGSAYEQYF.

Remarks on this clone: The identical CDR3 is also encoded by other nucleotide sequences in the sample. The chain links TRBV27 to TRBJ2-5; 7 bases are a match to TRBD2. The CDR3 runs to 13 residues. Germline-derived CDR1 and CDR2 are MNHEY and SMNVEV (reference sequence). The V gene end was trimmed by 3 bases and the J gene end by 3 bases; junction bases not matched to a gene: 1. The CDR3, as DNA: TGTGCCAGCAGTTTTGGGGGGGAAGAGACCCAGTACTTC. Translation: CASSFGGEETQYF.

The V call is TRBV19, the J call TRBJ1-1; D call uncertain. The CDR3 totals 14 residues. Germline CDR1 is LNHDA and CDR2 is SQIVND (reference sequence). The V end lost 1 base, the J end lost 1 base, and 7 bases lay between the germline ends. The CDR3 nucleotides are TGTGCCAGTAGTATAGGCAGCTCGAACACTGAAGCTTTCTTT. Its translation: CASSIGSSNTEAFF.

A single count supports this clone. This chain connects TRBV7-9 to TRBJ2-3, with TRBD2 matching 9 bases. Germline loops: CDR1 SEHNR, CDR2 FQNEAQ (reference sequence). The CDR3 is 14 residues long. Germline trimming cut 5 bases from V and 9 bases from J; bases unmatched to any gene: 9. CDR3: CASSESGRSATQYF. The CDR3 region has the DNA TGTGCCAGCAGCGAGAGCGGGAGGAGCGCGACGCAGTATTTT.

V usage is TRBV5-8 and J usage is TRBJ2-1, with a weak D call TRBD2 (7 bases). Trimming cost V 2 bases and J 3 bases, with 12 bases left between them. From germline, CDR1 is SGHTS and CDR2 YDEGEE. This CDR3 comprises 15 residues. CDR3 residues: CASSFGGAGYNEQFF. The CDR3 bases are TGTGCCAGCAGCTTTGGGGGGGCCGGCTACAATGAGCAGTTCTTC.

V and J are TRBV28 and TRBJ1-1; D uncertain. Trimming stripped 2 bases from V and 2 bases from J, with 12 bases between. Germline V gives CDR1 MDHEN, CDR2 SYDVKM. This CDR3 is built from 15 residues. CDR3 sequence (DNA): TGTGCCAGCAGTTTAGGGAGGCGGTCCAACACTGAAGCTTTCTTT. Its translation: CASSLGRRSNTEAFF.